A single sample gave rise to the 19 T cell receptor beta chains below, sequenced in a study of T cell repertoires and Cas9 in healthy adults. The protocol was immunoSEQ multiplex PCR, while the TCRdb copy is restricted to in-frame clones and leaves out a portion. The table has some 15,000 clones, 89% seen once. Sequencing was performed on Tregs (CD4+, CD25+, CD127-, CD137-, CD154-) from PBMCs; culture status not recorded. Receptor source: a human donor in good health.

The genes are TRBV9 and TRBJ2-5; maybe TRBD1 (5 bases). The V end was cut by 3 bases, the J end by 2 bases, with 17 bases between. The germline V gene encodes CDR1 SGDLS and CDR2 YYNGEE. The CDR3 spans 16 residues. In nucleotides, the CDR3 is TGTGCCAGCAGCGAGGCCCCTAACAGGATTCAAGAGACCCAGTACTTC. Its translation: CASSEAPNRIQETQYF. The full variable domain, rest sourced from reference TRBV9 and TRBJ2-5, is DSGVTQTPKHLITATGQRVTLRCSPRSGDLSVYWYQQSLDQGLQFLIQYYNGEERAKGNILERFSAQQFPDLHSELNLSSLELGDSALYFCASSEAPNRIQETQYFGPGTRLLVL.

The CDR3 nucleotides are TGTGCCAGCAGCCCAAATCCAGGGGAGGGGGGGACCCAGTACTTC. Protein: CASSPNPGEGGTQYF. The V call is TRBV11-3, the J call TRBJ2-5; tentatively, D is TRBD2 (7 bases). Germline CDR1 is SGHNT and CDR2 is YENEEA. CDR3 size: 15 residues. V was trimmed by 5 bases and J by 7 bases, leaving 20 bases between them.

The CDR3 loop is CASSLSNPSTDTQYF. CDR3 nucleotide sequence: TGTGCCAGCAGCTTATCTAATCCTAGCACAGATACGCAGTATTTT. The chain employs TRBV11-2 and TRBJ2-3; D not resolved. Trimming removed 2 bases at V and 0 bases at J, with 9 bases between. The CDR3 runs 15 residues. Germline CDR1 and CDR2: SGHAT and FQNNGV. Full variable domain (outside the CDR3, taken from reference TRBV11-2 and TRBJ2-3): EAGVAQSPRYKIIEKRQSVAFWCNPISGHATLYWYQQILGQGPKLLIQFQNNGVVDDSQLPKDRFSAERLKGVDSTLKIQPAKLEDSAVYLCASSLSNPSTDTQYFGPGTRLTVL.

This clone has just a few counts. The V call is TRBV28, the J call TRBJ2-1; a possible D gene is TRBD2 (6 bases). Germline V gene sequence: CDR1 MDHEN, CDR2 SYDVKM. The CDR3 length is 16 residues. The V gene lost 3 bases and the J gene lost 1 base, with 13 bases spanning the gap. The CDR3 sequence: CASSLAGQGSYNEQFF. The CDR3 DNA follows: TGTGCCAGCAGTTTGGCGGGGCAAGGATCCTACAATGAGCAGTTCTTC.

The J gene is TRBJ1-3, the V gene TRBV5-4; D might be TRBD1 (6 bases). V was shortened by 2 bases and J by 6 bases, with 9 bases between the two germline ends. From germline, CDR1 is SGHNT and CDR2 YYREEE (reference sequence). The CDR3 has 13 residues. The CDR3 DNA is TGTGCCAGCAGCTTTGGGGGCGAAAACACCATATATTTT. It is translated as CASSFGGENTIYF.

This chain joins TRBV6-5 and TRBJ1-4; tentatively, D is TRBD1 (5 bases). Germline V CDR1 and CDR2: MNHEY, SVGAGI. The V and J ends lost 4 bases and 0 bases respectively, with 12 bases between them. This CDR3 contains 16 residues. The CDR3 DNA is TGTGCCAGCAGTTCACACAGGATTGCAACTAATGAAAAACTGTTTTTT. Translated: CASSSHRIATNEKLFF.

The chain has TRBV5-1 and TRBJ2-5; maybe TRBD1 (6 bases). From germline, CDR1 is SGHRS and CDR2 YFSETQ. The CDR3 sequence is 14 residues long. The V gene lost 4 bases and the J gene lost 5 bases, with 15 bases spanning the gap. CDR3 in amino acids: CASSIAQGRETQYF. The CDR3 nucleotides are TGCGCCAGCAGCATAGCACAGGGTCGGGAGACCCAGTACTTC.

This rearrangement joins TRBV5-1 to TRBJ1-2; no clear D. V was shortened by 0 bases and J by 2 bases, with 5 bases between the two germline ends. CDR1 is SGHRS and CDR2 is YFSETQ in the germline V gene. This CDR3 is built from 13 residues. CDR3 DNA sequence: TGCGCCAGCAGCTTGGGAGGGAACTATGGCTACACCTTC. Translated: CASSLGGNYGYTF. The full variable domain, with the rest looked up from reference TRBV5-1 and TRBJ1-2, is KAGVTQTPRYLIKTRGQQVTLSCSPISGHRSVSWYQQTPGQGLQFLFEYFSETQRNKGNFPGRFSGRQFSNSRSEMNVSTLELGDSALYLCASSLGGNYGYTFGSGTRLTVV.

The J gene is TRBJ2-7, the V gene TRBV6-1; 9 bases line up with TRBD2. The germline V gene encodes CDR1 MNHNS and CDR2 SASEGT. Trimming cost V 6 bases and J 2 bases; bases outside gene matches: 2. This CDR3 has 13 amino acids. The CDR3 coding sequence is TGTGCCAGCAGAGTAGCGGGAGCCTACGAGCAGTACGTC. This gives the protein CASRVAGAYEQYV.

The chain uses TRBV5-4 and TRBJ2-1; D is perhaps TRBD2 (6 bases). Trimming took 5 bases from V and 2 from J, leaving 11 bases between them. The CDR3 loop spans 14 amino acids. CDR1 SGHNT and CDR2 YYREEE come from the germline V gene (reference sequence). The CDR3 protein is CASSFGGPYNEQFF. Written as DNA, the CDR3 is TGTGCCAGCAGTTTCGGGGGACCCTACAATGAGCAGTTCTTC.

The rearrangement links TRBV6-1 to TRBJ2-1; 12 bases fit TRBD2. The CDR3 length is 14 residues. The germline CDR1 and CDR2 sequences are MNHNS and SASEGT. V dropped 10 bases and J dropped 3; count of bases not matched to a gene: 4. CDR3 sequence: CATRTSGNYNEQFF. The CDR3, as DNA: TGTGCCACCCGGACTAGCGGGAACTACAATGAGCAGTTCTTC.

The chain is built from TRBV7-8 and TRBJ2-2, with 8 bases matching TRBD1. J lost 7 bases, V lost 4 bases, and 5 bases had no gene match. This CDR3 region has 14 residues. The germline gives CDR1 SGHVS, CDR2 FQNEAQ. The CDR3: CASSWNRGSGELFF. Here the CDR3 DNA reads TGTGCCAGCAGCTGGAACAGGGGGAGCGGGGAGCTGTTTTTT. The entire variable domain, with the rest obtained from reference TRBV7-8 and TRBJ2-2, is as follows: GAGVSQSPRYKVAKRGQDVALRCDPISGHVSLFWYQQALGQGPEFLTYFQNEAQLDKSGLPSDRFFAERPEGSVSTLKIQRTQQEDSAVYLCASSWNRGSGELFFGEGSRLTVL.

J is TRBJ2-1 and V is TRBV19; D unresolved. This CDR3 spans 14 amino acids. Trimming removed 1 base from V and 4 bases from J, with 8 bases in between. Germline values: CDR1 LNHDA, CDR2 SQIVND (reference sequence). The CDR3 sequence is CASSIGMGYNEQFF. The CDR3 coding sequence is TGTGCCAGTAGTATAGGGATGGGGTACAATGAGCAGTTCTTC.

V gene TRBV7-2 combines with J gene TRBJ2-7; TRBD2 agrees at 8 bases. After removal of 5 bases from V and 4 bases from J, the junction contained 4 bases not matched to a gene. CDR1 SGHTA and CDR2 FQGNSA come from the germline V gene. The CDR3 has 13 residues. This chain's CDR3 is CASSSGREYEQYV. In DNA, the CDR3 is TGTGCCAGCAGCAGCGGGAGAGAGTACGAGCAGTACGTC.

The gene calls are TRBV7-2 and TRBJ1-2, with D possibly matching TRBD1 (5 bases). The CDR3 runs to 17 residues. Germline V gives CDR1 SGHTA, CDR2 FQGNSA. The ends were cut back, 3 bases at V and 4 bases at J, with 21 bases in the middle. CDR3 DNA sequence: TGTGCCAGCAGCTTTCCGGGCTCTTGGGGCAGGTCCTATGGCTACACCTTC. It is translated as CASSFPGSWGRSYGYTF.

The V and J genes are TRBV5-4 and TRBJ2-3; tentative D call: TRBD2 (5 bases). CDR3 length: 14 amino acids. Germline CDR1 SGHNT, CDR2 YYREEE (reference sequence). V dropped 1 base and J dropped 2 bases, with 8 bases sitting between them. The CDR3 sequence: CASSLRGSTDTQYF. The CDR3 region has the DNA TGTGCCAGCAGCTTGAGAGGGTCCACAGATACGCAGTATTTT.

The chain has TRBV4-1 and TRBJ2-5, with 11 bases matching TRBD1. Germline CDR1 reads MGHRA; CDR2 reads YSYEKL. The CDR3 runs to 15 residues. The ends lost 0 bases at V and 7 bases at J; junction bases unmatched: 4. The CDR3 region has the DNA TGCGCCAGCAGCCAAGAGGACAGGGGGCGGGGGACCCAGTACTTC. Translated, it gives CASSQEDRGRGTQYF.

The CDR3 DNA is TGTGCCAGCAGTGAAGCTGACAGGAGTATCTATGGCTACACCTTC. The encoded protein is CASSEADRSIYGYTF. V usage is TRBV6-1 and J usage is TRBJ1-2; perhaps TRBD1 as D (6 bases). The germline gives CDR1 MNHNS, CDR2 SASEGT. The germline V and J ends were trimmed by 0 bases and 4 bases, with 12 bases remaining between them. The CDR3 covers 15 residues.

V gene TRBV5-4 combines with J gene TRBJ2-7, with D perhaps TRBD1 (6 bases). CDR3 length: 15 residues. V was clipped by 0 bases and J by 2 bases, with 12 bases between them. Germline loops: CDR1 SGHNT, CDR2 YYREEE (reference sequence). The DNA of the CDR3 is TGTGCCAGCAGCTTGGCGTGGGGGCCTACCTACGAGCAGTACTTC. Translated, it gives CASSLAWGPTYEQYF.